This entry describes one TCR beta chain. It lacks a known antigen. The sample holds no much larger clone one base away, and base qualities are not on file. Inclusive of the bounding cysteine and phenylalanine, the CDR3 is 13 residues long. CDR3 DNA is the only sequence kept; it has 39 bases, read in frame from the first base. To identify antigen-specific CD4+ T cell clonotypes by their expansion, the ViraFEST assay first stimulated PBMC with viral peptide pools and then applied TCR sequencing. After around 11 days of culture, CD4+ T cells were isolated with the EasySep CD4+ T cell isolation kit. Two doses of either the BNT162b2 or the mRNA-1273 mRNA SARS-CoV-2 vaccine were administered to participants. Healthy vaccine recipients had no prior SARS-CoV-2 infection, confirmed by negative nucleocapsid antibodies before and after vaccination. Each well held roughly 2 million PBMC cultured in IMDM containing about 5.4% human AB serum, roughly 9.9 IU/ml IL-2 and gentamicin, along with around 11 ug/ml peptides. On days 3 and 7, half of the culture medium was replaced with fresh IL-2-containing medium. Unless noted otherwise, every peptide stimulation condition was cultured in triplicate wells. Using Ficoll-Paque Plus gradient centrifugation, PBMC were separated from whole blood and then either used fresh or cryopreserved at -140C. Overlapping peptide pools spanned the spike proteins of SARS-CoV-2 and the common cold coronaviruses HCoV-NL63, HCoV-OC43 and HCoV-229E. The QIAamp micro DNA kit was used to extract genomic DNA from the cultured CD4+ T cells.

The entry originates in a study of vaccination effects on CD4 cells after COVID-19 (dated by TCRdb to the early 2020s). Broadly, across the study: Across the study, the median time from the second dose to post-vaccine sampling was 72 days (range 14 to 241). The study compared SARS-CoV-2 spike-specific CD4+ TCR repertoires before and after mRNA vaccination in COVID-19 convalescent patients and infection-naive vaccine recipients. Altogether, some 11 COVID-19 convalescent patients and several SARS-CoV-2-naive healthy vaccine recipients made up the full study. The Oncomine TCR Beta short-read assay on an Illumina iSeq 100 was used to sequence cultures from other donors in the study. Summary of the overall study and its limitations: In healthy vaccine recipients, vaccine-induced clones were almost all SARS-CoV-2 mono-reactive, with only 1 of 255 being cross-reactive with common cold coronaviruses. The study was limited by a small number of convalescent patients and lacked early post-infection timepoints. Marked clonal contraction was observed in both infection-induced and vaccine-induced clones at late post-vaccination timepoints, consistent with waning T cell responses.

The method was the immunoSEQ multiplex PCR assay. TCR beta CDR3 sequencing was performed on DNA from the cultured, isolated CD4+ T cells. Regarding the original processing steps: Non-productive TCR sequences were discarded, and reads were trimmed to the CDR3 region, with only CDR3s of 7 or more amino acids retained. Antigen-specific clonotypes were identified with the MANAFEST web app by comparing expansion in peptide wells against reference cultures. To be called positive, a clone needed expansion at FDR<0.05 compared with the reference and with all other wells, an odds ratio greater than 5, and a frequency greater than 0.1% in two replicate wells. Cross-reactive clonotypes were defined as significantly expanded in SARS-CoV-2 spike wells and in at least one common cold coronavirus spike condition. CDR3 similarity was assessed by Levenshtein distance with the stringdist R package, and unrooted trees were built with ape in R 3.6.1. Imported from immuneACCESS, the table was reduced by TCRdb to in-frame sequences with V and J called. These copies leave out some clones; in studies compared against another copy, an unresolved V gene accounts for under half, and the cause of the remainder is not known. V, J and clone size are taken as reported in that table, and D and trimming were inferred from the DNA itself. Within this sample are over 14,000 clones, with over 60% of them counted one time only. Nearly 10% of the sample lies in the top ten.

This sequence was found in a human donor who received a COVID-19 vaccine. In this chain, TRBV21-1 is recombined with TRBJ1-1. TRBV21-1 is a recognized pseudogene. This specimen was CD4+ T cells from PBMCs cultured with SARS-CoV-2 spike peptides, taken after COVID-19 vaccination. Sample cell subset or site, as interpreted from the label and publication: SARS-CoV-2 spike overlapping peptide pool stimulation. In nucleotide form, the sequence is TGTGCCACCTCGGGACGGACGAACACTGAAGCTTTCTTT. The resulting protein is CATSGRTNTEAFF.